The sequence of this TCR beta chain was determined in a study of cytomegalovirus exposure and HLA in healthy donors. Across the study: Earlier sequencing of some 180 million T cells yielded roughly 100 million unique TCR beta sequences. Study-level results: The study dropped some indistinguishable V segments, TRBV6-2 and TRBV6-3 among them. CMV serostatus alone was available as immune exposure information. Accurate prediction of most subjects' HLA-A and HLA-B alleles from TCR beta sequences was reported.

Primers for the PCR totalled 60 Vbeta and 13 Jbeta. Here immunoSEQ multiplex PCR was the method, and the copy in TCRdb shows in-frame clones only, minus some. The profile shows approximately 140,000 clones, approximately 78% of them singletons. There are 14 residues in the CDR3. The V gene lost 0 bases and the J gene lost 5 bases, with 8 bases spanning the gap. Germline values: CDR1 SGHRS, CDR2 YFSETQ. Note on this clone: What it binds is not known.

This receptor was identified in a woman between 40 and 50 years old in good health and CMV-seropositive. Sequenced material: PBMCs. The V call is TRBV5-1, the J call TRBJ1-4, with D unresolved. The CDR3 spells CASSLGRGNEKLFF. The CDR3 nucleotides read TGCGCCAGCAGCTTGGGTCGAGGGAATGAAAAACTGTTTTTT.